This TCR beta chain was observed in a study of T cell responses to AZD1222 COVID-19 vaccine. Germline CDR1 reads MGHRA; CDR2 reads YSYEKL. The CDR3 has 13 residues. Trimming removed 0 bases from V and 7 bases from J, with 7 bases in between. The repertoire was sequenced with immunoSEQ multiplex PCR; TCRdb's copy has only in-frame clones and lacks some. The data show 100,000 to 120,000 clones, around 87% seen once. The rearrangement joins TRBV4-1 to TRBJ1-5, with D unresolved. This sequence originates from an adult in good health. This sample comprised peripheral blood, obtained on day 0 of AZD1222 vaccination. CDR3 amino acids: CASSQDEGQPQHF. CDR3 nucleotides: TGCGCCAGCAGCCAAGATGAGGGCCAGCCCCAGCATTTT.